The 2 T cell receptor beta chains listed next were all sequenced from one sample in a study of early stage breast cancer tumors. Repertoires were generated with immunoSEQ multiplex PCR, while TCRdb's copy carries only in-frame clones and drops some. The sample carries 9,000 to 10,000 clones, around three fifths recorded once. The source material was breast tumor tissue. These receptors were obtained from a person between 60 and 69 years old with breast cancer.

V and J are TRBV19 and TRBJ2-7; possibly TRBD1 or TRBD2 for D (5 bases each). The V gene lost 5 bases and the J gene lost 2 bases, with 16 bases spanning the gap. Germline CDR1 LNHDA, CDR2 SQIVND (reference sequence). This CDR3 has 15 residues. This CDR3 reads CASSFGTQGPYEQYF. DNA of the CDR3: TGTGCCAGTAGTTTCGGGACCCAGGGCCCCTACGAGCAGTACTTC.

In DNA, the CDR3 is TGTGCCAGCAGCCCGAGCCCGCGGAGCACAGATACGCAGTATTTT. It is translated as CASSPSPRSTDTQYF. V gene TRBV13 combines with J gene TRBJ2-3; D gene ambiguous. Germline V gene data show CDR1 as PRHDT and CDR2 as FYEKMQ (reference sequence). This CDR3 is built from 15 residues. The V end lost 5 bases, the J end lost 0 bases, and 12 bases lay between the germline ends.